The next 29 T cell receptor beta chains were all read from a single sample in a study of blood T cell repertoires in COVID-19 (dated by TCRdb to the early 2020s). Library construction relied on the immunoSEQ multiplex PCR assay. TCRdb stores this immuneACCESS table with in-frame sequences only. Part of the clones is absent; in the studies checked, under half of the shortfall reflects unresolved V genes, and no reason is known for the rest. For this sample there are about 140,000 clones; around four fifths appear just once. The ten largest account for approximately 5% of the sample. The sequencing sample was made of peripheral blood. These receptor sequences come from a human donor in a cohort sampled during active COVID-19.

CDR3: CASSFDTGNTIYF. The DNA of the CDR3 is TGTGCCAGCAGTTTCGACACTGGAAACACCATATATTTT. This chain joins TRBV2 and TRBJ1-3; D call uncertain. Germline-derived CDR1 and CDR2 are SNHLY and FYNNEI. V lost 5 bases and J 2 bases, leaving 7 bases between the germline ends. CDR3 length: 13 amino acids.

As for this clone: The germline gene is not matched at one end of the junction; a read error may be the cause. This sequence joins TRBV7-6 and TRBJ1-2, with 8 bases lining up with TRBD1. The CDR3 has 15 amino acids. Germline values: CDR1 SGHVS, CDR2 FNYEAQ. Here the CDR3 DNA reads TGTGCCAGCAGTTTAGCGGACAGGGAAGAGTGTGGCTACACCTTC. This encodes CASSLADREECGYTF.

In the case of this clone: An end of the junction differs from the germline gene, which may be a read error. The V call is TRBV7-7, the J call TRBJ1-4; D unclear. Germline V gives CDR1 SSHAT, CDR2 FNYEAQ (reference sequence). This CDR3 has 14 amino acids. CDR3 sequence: CASSSGGRGEKLFF. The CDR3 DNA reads TGTGCTAGCAGCTCCGGAGGCCGCGGGGAAAAACTGTTTTTT.

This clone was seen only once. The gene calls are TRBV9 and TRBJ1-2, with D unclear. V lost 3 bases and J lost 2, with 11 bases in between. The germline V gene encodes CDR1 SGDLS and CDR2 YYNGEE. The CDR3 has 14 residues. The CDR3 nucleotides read TGTGCCAGCAGCGGAGCGAATGTAAACTATGGCTACACCTTC. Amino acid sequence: CASSGANVNYGYTF.

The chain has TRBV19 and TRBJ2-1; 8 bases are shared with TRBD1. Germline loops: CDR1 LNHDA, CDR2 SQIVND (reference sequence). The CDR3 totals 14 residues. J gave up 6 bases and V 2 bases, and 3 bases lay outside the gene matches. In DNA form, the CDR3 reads TGTGCCAGTAGTATACAGGGGGCTCTCAATGAGCAGTTCTTC. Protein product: CASSIQGALNEQFF.

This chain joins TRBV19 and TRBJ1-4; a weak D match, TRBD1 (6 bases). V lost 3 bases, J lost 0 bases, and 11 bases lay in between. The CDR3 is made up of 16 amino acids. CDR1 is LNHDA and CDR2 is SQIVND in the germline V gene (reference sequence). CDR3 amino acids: CASSMGAGATNEKLFF. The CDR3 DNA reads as TGTGCCAGTAGTATGGGGGCCGGCGCAACTAATGAAAAACTGTTTTTT.

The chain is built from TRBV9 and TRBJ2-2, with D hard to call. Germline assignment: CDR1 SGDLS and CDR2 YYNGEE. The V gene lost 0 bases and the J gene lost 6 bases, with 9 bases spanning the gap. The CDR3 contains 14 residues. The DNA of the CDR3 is TGTGCCAGCAGCGTAGGTACAGTCTCCGGGGAGCTGTTTTTT. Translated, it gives CASSVGTVSGELFF. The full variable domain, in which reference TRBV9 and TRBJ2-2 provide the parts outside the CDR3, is DSGVTQTPKHLITATGQRVTLRCSPRSGDLSVYWYQQSLDQGLQFLIQYYNGEERAKGNILERFSAQQFPDLHSELNLSSLELGDSALYFCASSVGTVSGELFFGEGSRLTVL.

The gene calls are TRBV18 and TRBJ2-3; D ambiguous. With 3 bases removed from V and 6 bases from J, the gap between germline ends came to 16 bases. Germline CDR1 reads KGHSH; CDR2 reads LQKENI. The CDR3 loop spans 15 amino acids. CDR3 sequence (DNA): TGTGCCAGCTCACCGGATGAACGGCGGATCGATACGCAGTATTTT. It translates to CASSPDERRIDTQYF.

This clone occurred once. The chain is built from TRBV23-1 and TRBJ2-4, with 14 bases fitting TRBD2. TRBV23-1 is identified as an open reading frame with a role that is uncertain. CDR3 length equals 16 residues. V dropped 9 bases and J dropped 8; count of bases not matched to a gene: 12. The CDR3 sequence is CARLPGLAGETDIQYF. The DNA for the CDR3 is TGCGCCAGACTCCCGGGACTAGCGGGAGAAACGGACATTCAGTACTTC.

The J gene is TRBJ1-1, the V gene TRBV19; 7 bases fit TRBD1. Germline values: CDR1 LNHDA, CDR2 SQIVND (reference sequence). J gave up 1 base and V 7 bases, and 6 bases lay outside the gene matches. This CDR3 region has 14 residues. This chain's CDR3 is CASKEGAGNTEAFF. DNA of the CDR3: TGTGCCAGTAAGGAGGGGGCCGGGAACACTGAAGCTTTCTTT.

CDR3 coding DNA: TGTGCCAGCAGGGGACTTGGGGGGGACTTTAGCTCTGGAAACACCATATATTTT. This sequence encodes CASRGLGGDFSSGNTIYF. The chain uses TRBV28 and TRBJ1-3; D possibly corresponds to TRBD1 (5 bases). CDR1 is MDHEN and CDR2 is SYDVKM in the germline V gene. The CDR3 runs to 18 residues. V was clipped by 6 bases and J by 0 bases, with 21 bases between them.

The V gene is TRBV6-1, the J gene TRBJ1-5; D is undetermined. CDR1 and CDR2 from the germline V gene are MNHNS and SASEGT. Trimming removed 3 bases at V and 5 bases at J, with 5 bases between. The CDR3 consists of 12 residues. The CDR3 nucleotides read TGTGCCAGCAGTGAGGGCTATCAGCCCCAGCATTTT. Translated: CASSEGYQPQHF.

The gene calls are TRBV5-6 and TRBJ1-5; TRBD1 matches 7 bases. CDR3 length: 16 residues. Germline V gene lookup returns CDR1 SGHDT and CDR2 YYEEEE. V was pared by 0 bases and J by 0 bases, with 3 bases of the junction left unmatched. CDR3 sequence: CASSLVTGYSNQPQHF. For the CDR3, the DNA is TGTGCCAGCAGCTTGGTGACAGGGTATAGCAATCAGCCCCAGCATTTT.

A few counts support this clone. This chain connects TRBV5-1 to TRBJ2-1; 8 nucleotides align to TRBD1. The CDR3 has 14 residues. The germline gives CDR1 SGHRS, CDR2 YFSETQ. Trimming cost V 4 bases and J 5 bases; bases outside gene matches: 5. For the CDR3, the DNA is TGCGCCAGCAGCATGGGACAGGCCGACAATGAGCAGTTCTTC. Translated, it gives CASSMGQADNEQFF.

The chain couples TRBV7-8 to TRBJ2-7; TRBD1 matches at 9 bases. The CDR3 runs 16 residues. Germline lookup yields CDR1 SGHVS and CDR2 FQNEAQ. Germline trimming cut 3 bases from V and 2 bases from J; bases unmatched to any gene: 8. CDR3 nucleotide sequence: TGTGCCAGCAGCTTTGCTGGGACAGGGAGTACCTACGAGCAGTACGTC. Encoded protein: CASSFAGTGSTYEQYV.

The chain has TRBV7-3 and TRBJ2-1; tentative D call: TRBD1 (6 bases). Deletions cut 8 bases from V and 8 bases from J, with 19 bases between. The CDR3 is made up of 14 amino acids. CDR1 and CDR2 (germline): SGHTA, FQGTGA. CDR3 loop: CASSWGLYSDEQFF. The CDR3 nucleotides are TGTGCCAGCTCCTGGGGGCTCTACAGCGATGAGCAGTTCTTC.

CDR3 in amino acids: CAISRDREGYEQYV. As DNA, the CDR3 is TGTGCCATCAGTCGGGACAGGGAAGGTTACGAGCAGTACGTC. This chain links TRBV10-3 with TRBJ2-7; the match to TRBD1 covers 9 bases. Germline V CDR1 and CDR2: ENHRY, SYGVKD. V lost 5 bases to trimming and J lost 4 bases; unmatched junction nucleotides: 6. This CDR3 comprises 14 residues.

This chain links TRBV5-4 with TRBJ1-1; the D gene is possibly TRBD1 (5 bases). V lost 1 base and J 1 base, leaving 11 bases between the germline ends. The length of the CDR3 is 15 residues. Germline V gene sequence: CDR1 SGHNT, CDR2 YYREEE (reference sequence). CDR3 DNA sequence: TGTGCCAGCAGCTTGCCCCGACAGTCGAACACTGAAGCTTTCTTT. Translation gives CASSLPRQSNTEAFF.

Here the CDR3 DNA reads TGTGCCAGCAGTTTGGGGCGGGGGAACCCCAATGAGCAGTTCTTC. Protein: CASSLGRGNPNEQFF. The chain links TRBV11-3 to TRBJ2-1, with TRBD2 matching 7 bases. The CDR3 totals 15 residues. Germline CDR1 is SGHNT and CDR2 is YENEEA. J gave up 6 bases and V 6 bases, and 11 bases lay outside the gene matches. Using reference TRBV11-3 and TRBJ2-1 for the parts outside the CDR3, the full variable domain is EAGVVQSPRYKIIEKKQPVAFWCNPISGHNTLYWYLQNLGQGPELLIRYENEEAVDDSQLPKDRFSAERLKGVDSTLKIQPAELGDSAVYLCASSLGRGNPNEQFFGPGTRLTVL.

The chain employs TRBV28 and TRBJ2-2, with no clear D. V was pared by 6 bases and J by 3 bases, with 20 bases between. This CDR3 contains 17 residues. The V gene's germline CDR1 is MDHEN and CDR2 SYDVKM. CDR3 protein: CASSTVPASADTGELFF. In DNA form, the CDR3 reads TGTGCCAGCAGCACGGTCCCCGCCTCGGCGGACACCGGGGAGCTGTTTTTT.

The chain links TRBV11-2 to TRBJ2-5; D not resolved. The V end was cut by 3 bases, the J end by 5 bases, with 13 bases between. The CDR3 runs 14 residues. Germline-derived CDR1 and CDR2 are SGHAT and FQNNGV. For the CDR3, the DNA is TGTGCCAGCAGCTTGGGCAGTATCCTCGAGACCCAGTACTTC. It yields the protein CASSLGSILETQYF.

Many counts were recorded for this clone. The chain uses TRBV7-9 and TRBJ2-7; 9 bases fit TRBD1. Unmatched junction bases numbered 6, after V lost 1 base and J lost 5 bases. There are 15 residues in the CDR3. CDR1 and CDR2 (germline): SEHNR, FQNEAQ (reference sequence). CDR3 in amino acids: CASSLGDREIHEQYF. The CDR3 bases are TGTGCCAGCAGCTTAGGGGACAGGGAGATCCACGAGCAGTACTTC.

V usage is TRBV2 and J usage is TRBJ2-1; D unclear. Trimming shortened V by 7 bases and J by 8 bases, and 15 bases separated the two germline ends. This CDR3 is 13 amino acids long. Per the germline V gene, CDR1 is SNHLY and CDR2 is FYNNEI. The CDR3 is CASKRRALDEQFF. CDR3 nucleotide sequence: TGTGCCAGCAAGCGTCGAGCTTTAGATGAGCAGTTCTTC.

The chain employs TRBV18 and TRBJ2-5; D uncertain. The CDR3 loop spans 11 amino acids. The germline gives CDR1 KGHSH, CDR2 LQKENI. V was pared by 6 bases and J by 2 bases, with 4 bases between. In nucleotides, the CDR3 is TGTGCCAGCTCTCCTCAAGAGACCCAGTACTTC. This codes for CASSPQETQYF.

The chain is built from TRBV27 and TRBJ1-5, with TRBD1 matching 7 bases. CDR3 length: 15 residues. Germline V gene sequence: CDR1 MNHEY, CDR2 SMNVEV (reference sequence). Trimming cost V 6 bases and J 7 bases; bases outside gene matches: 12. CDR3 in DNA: TGTGCCAGCAGCACCTTCGGACAGGTTGGACAGCCCCAGCATTTT. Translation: CASSTFGQVGQPQHF.

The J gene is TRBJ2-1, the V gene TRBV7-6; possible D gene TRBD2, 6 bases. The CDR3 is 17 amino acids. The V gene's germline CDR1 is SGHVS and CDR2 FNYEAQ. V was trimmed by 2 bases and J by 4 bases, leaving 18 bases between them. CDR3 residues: CASSLRTGDSGYNEQFF. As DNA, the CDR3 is TGTGCCAGCAGCTTAAGAACGGGGGACTCAGGGTACAATGAGCAGTTCTTC.

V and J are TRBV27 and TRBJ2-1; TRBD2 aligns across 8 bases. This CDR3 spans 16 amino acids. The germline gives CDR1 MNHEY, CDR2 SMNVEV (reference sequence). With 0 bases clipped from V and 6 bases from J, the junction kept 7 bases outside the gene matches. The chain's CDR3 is CASSLSLGLAGNEQFF. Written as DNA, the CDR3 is TGTGCCAGCAGTTTATCCTTGGGGCTAGCGGGCAATGAGCAGTTCTTC.

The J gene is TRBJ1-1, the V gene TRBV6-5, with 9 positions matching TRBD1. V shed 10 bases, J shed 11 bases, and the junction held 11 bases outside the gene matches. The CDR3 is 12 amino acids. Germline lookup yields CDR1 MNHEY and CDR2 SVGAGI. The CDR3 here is CATKGVGTGAFF. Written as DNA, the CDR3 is TGTGCCACAAAAGGAGTGGGGACAGGGGCTTTCTTT.

The CDR3 loop is CASSLVAGTSGNTQYF. The CDR3 DNA is TGTGCCAGCAGCTTGGTAGCGGGGACCTCAGGAAATACGCAGTATTTT. The chain links TRBV5-4 to TRBJ2-3, with 8 bases lining up with TRBD2. The germline V gene has CDR1 SGHNT and CDR2 YYREEE (reference sequence). Trimming cost V 0 bases and J 7 bases; bases outside gene matches: 10. The CDR3 has 16 amino acids. Variable domain in full (rest from reference TRBV5-4 and TRBJ2-3): ETGVTQSPTHLIKTRGQQVTLRCSSQSGHNTVSWYQQALGQGPQFIFQYYREEENGRGNFPPRFSGLQFPNYSSELNVNALELDDSALYLCASSLVAGTSGNTQYFGPGTRLTVL.